These 3 T cell receptor beta chains came from one sample sequenced in a study of technical replicates of blood from a few donors. Sequenced by immunoSEQ multiplex PCR; TCRdb stores in-frame clones only, minus some. The sample holds about 83,000 clones, about 96% seen once. The sample consisted of T cells isolated from PBMCs. The receptors shown here come from a human donor in good health.

This clone appeared once. CDR3 sequence: CASSIVVAHEQFF. The CDR3 nucleotides are TGTGCCAGTAGTATAGTGGTAGCCCATGAGCAGTTCTTC. The chain combines TRBV19 with TRBJ2-1, with D unresolved. The CDR3 loop spans 13 amino acids. CDR1 and CDR2 from the germline V gene are LNHDA and SQIVND (reference sequence). V gave up 1 base and J gave up 8 bases, with 9 bases separating them.

The sample holds one count of this clone. The chain combines TRBV9 with TRBJ2-1, with 12 bases identical to TRBD2. Germline CDR1 and CDR2: SGDLS and YYNGEE. Germline trimming cut 4 bases from V and 0 bases from J; bases unmatched to any gene: 11. CDR3 length: 19 amino acids. The DNA for the CDR3 is TGTGCCAGCAGCTCCAACCCTAGCGGGAGGGGTAGCTCCTACAATGAGCAGTTCTTC. Amino acid sequence: CASSSNPSGRGSSYNEQFF.

The chain has TRBV5-4 and TRBJ2-7, with D perhaps matching TRBD2 (6 bases). CDR1 is SGHNT and CDR2 is YYREEE in the germline V gene (reference sequence). The CDR3 sequence is 14 residues long. V was trimmed by 0 bases and J by 2 bases, leaving 9 bases between them. CDR3 nucleotide sequence: TGTGCCAGCAGCTTGGCGGGGGTTCCCTACGAGCAGTACTTC. Its protein product is CASSLAGVPYEQYF. The complete variable domain, with remaining parts taken from reference TRBV5-4 and TRBJ2-7, reads ETGVTQSPTHLIKTRGQQVTLRCSSQSGHNTVSWYQQALGQGPQFIFQYYREEENGRGNFPPRFSGLQFPNYSSELNVNALELDDSALYLCASSLAGVPYEQYFGPGTRLTVT.